These T cell receptor beta chains were read from a single sample in a study of T cells in Graves' hyperthyroidism and ophthalmopathy. TCRdb used MiXCR to reprocess the multiplex PCR reads, holding one entry per CDR3 protein. This sample has 250,000 to 300,000 distinct CDR3 sequences; roughly 15% occur once, and the top ten carry approximately 7.9%. Sequencing was performed on blood. Receptors were obtained from a woman between 35 and 50 years old with Graves' hyperthyroidism. Each CDR3 is given without its conserved first and last residue. The order of the fields is J gene, clone size, V gene, CDR3 protein. For some rows the clone size is stated as once, few or many, or as a class when expanded; others skip it.

j_gene: TRBJ2-7; abundance: NA; v_gene: TRBV7-9; CDR3aa: ASSLVMGTPKQY
j_gene: TRBJ1-3; abundance: many; v_gene: TRBV2; CDR3aa: ASSLDSSGNTIY
j_gene: TRBJ2-1; abundance: many; v_gene: TRBV5-5; CDR3aa: ASSPGPGQTYNEQF
j_gene: TRBJ2-3; abundance: NA; v_gene: TRBV6-5; CDR3aa: ASSYSEADTQY
j_gene: TRBJ1-4; abundance: many; v_gene: TRBV29-1; CDR3aa: SVVPGEGEKLF
j_gene: TRBJ1-6; abundance: NA; v_gene: TRBV4-1; CDR3aa: ASSQGTGTDSPLH
j_gene: TRBJ2-5; abundance: few; v_gene: TRBV7-3; CDR3aa: ASSPGGFGKETQY
j_gene: TRBJ2-2; abundance: few; v_gene: TRBV6-1; CDR3aa: ASSPWTVNTGELF
j_gene: TRBJ2-3; abundance: few; v_gene: TRBV18; CDR3aa: ASSPTLGHWTDTQY
j_gene: TRBJ1-3; abundance: many; v_gene: TRBV27; CDR3aa: ASSLHLRQALPGNTIY
j_gene: TRBJ2-5; abundance: many; v_gene: TRBV7-6; CDR3aa: ASSLVGGGETQY
j_gene: TRBJ1-5; abundance: NA; v_gene: TRBV18; CDR3aa: ASSTGAKNQPQH
j_gene: TRBJ2-2; abundance: many; v_gene: TRBV11-2; CDR3aa: ASSQQTSGLTGELF
j_gene: TRBJ2-7; abundance: many; v_gene: TRBV20-1; CDR3aa: SARDPKAGAFEQY
j_gene: TRBJ2-7; abundance: many; v_gene: TRBV6-1; CDR3aa: ASSSHLLRAKGAYEQY
j_gene: TRBJ2-5; abundance: NA; v_gene: TRBV6-1; CDR3aa: ASSEASRGTSGVKETQY
j_gene: TRBJ1-2; abundance: many; v_gene: TRBV7-8; CDR3aa: ASSLWTGNYGYT
j_gene: TRBJ1-1; abundance: many; v_gene: TRBV2; CDR3aa: AHRGTEAF
j_gene: TRBJ2-7; abundance: NA; v_gene: TRBV28; CDR3aa: ASRLSGFAYEQY
j_gene: TRBJ2-1; abundance: many; v_gene: TRBV7-3; CDR3aa: ASSLYSGLYNEQF
j_gene: TRBJ2-1; abundance: NA; v_gene: TRBV2; CDR3aa: ATRGASGNEQF
j_gene: TRBJ1-2; abundance: few; v_gene: TRBV24-1; CDR3aa: ATSDSGVHGYT
j_gene: TRBJ2-2; abundance: many; v_gene: TRBV6-1; CDR3aa: ASAPRDYRATGELF
j_gene: TRBJ2-5; abundance: few; v_gene: TRBV20-1; CDR3aa: SARGAGTSGLLLQVETQY
j_gene: TRBJ1-1; abundance: many; v_gene: TRBV28; CDR3aa: ASSTSGVGNTEAF
j_gene: TRBJ2-3; abundance: many; v_gene: TRBV5-6; CDR3aa: ASSPGERTQY
j_gene: TRBJ2-1; abundance: many; v_gene: TRBV12-3/TRBV12-4; CDR3aa: ASTLLPSSYNEQF
j_gene: TRBJ2-1; abundance: few; v_gene: TRBV29-1; CDR3aa: SVVGRTPRRSYNEQF
j_gene: TRBJ2-7; abundance: many; v_gene: TRBV20-1; CDR3aa: SVEGGLYEQY
j_gene: TRBJ1-2; abundance: NA; v_gene: TRBV12-3/TRBV12-4; CDR3aa: ASSLGGADGYT
j_gene: TRBJ2-7; abundance: many; v_gene: TRBV20-1; CDR3aa: SARVGGNRAYEQY
j_gene: TRBJ1-2; abundance: many; v_gene: TRBV6-1; CDR3aa: ASSTRNYGYT
j_gene: TRBJ1-5; abundance: few; v_gene: TRBV28; CDR3aa: ASSFTGGYSNQPQH
j_gene: TRBJ2-1; abundance: few; v_gene: TRBV27; CDR3aa: ASSLRQGAHNEQF
j_gene: TRBJ2-7; abundance: NA; v_gene: TRBV9; CDR3aa: ASSPLRTSGTYEQY
j_gene: TRBJ2-3; abundance: many; v_gene: TRBV7-2; CDR3aa: ASSLLAGPSLDTQY
j_gene: TRBJ2-5; abundance: many; v_gene: TRBV18; CDR3aa: ASSPGGYEETQY
j_gene: TRBJ1-1; abundance: many; v_gene: TRBV19; CDR3aa: ASSIGNTEAF
j_gene: TRBJ2-1; abundance: NA; v_gene: TRBV7-8; CDR3aa: ASSLVRTGGPNEQF
j_gene: TRBJ1-4; abundance: NA; v_gene: TRBV7-9; CDR3aa: AIPMNRVSPDEKLF
j_gene: TRBJ2-7; abundance: many; v_gene: TRBV6-1; CDR3aa: ASSDMGYEQY
j_gene: TRBJ2-1; abundance: many; v_gene: TRBV7-9; CDR3aa: ASSYRNEQF
j_gene: TRBJ1-1; abundance: few; v_gene: TRBV20-1; CDR3aa: SARDMGRGNTEAF
j_gene: TRBJ1-5; abundance: many; v_gene: TRBV3-1; CDR3aa: ASSQVGVVPQH
j_gene: TRBJ2-1; abundance: many; v_gene: TRBV20-1; CDR3aa: SARDLGRLGNEQF
j_gene: TRBJ2-5; abundance: many; v_gene: TRBV24-1; CDR3aa: ATSDGGRRTQY
j_gene: TRBJ2-4; abundance: many; v_gene: TRBV27; CDR3aa: ASSYSSGTSDIQY
j_gene: TRBJ2-1; abundance: many; v_gene: TRBV12-3/TRBV12-4; CDR3aa: ASSQGVVNEQF
j_gene: TRBJ1-2; abundance: many; v_gene: TRBV27; CDR3aa: ASRDRVFAGYT